This T cell receptor (beta chain) was captured in a study of monozygotic twins with inflammatory bowel disease. Eight reactions per sample, run separately, yielded cDNA. TCRdb re-analyzed the 5' RACE reads; it lists each CDR3 protein once, without DNA. The table lists fewer than 400,000 distinct CDR3 sequences. The CDR3 spans 13 residues. The template was total RNA from whole blood, with no T cell sorting. The chain uses TRBV12-3 or TRBV12-4 and TRBJ2-1. This sequence originates from a human donor with ulcerative colitis or Crohn's disease, or a healthy co-twin of an affected twin (not recorded which). The specimen was blood. The CDR3 sequence is CASSRGGLDEQFF.